The clone carrying this T cell receptor (beta chain) has more than one count but fewer than ten. Antigen: not known. These data come from a study of cytomegalovirus exposure and HLA in healthy donors. Study results and limitations: Associated with HLA alleles at 0.05 false discovery rate in a later analysis were 16,951 TCR beta sequences.

V gave up 5 bases and J gave up 1 base; unmatched junction bases: 7. This CDR3 spans 16 amino acids. Germline loops: CDR1 LNHDA, CDR2 SQIVND (reference sequence). The PCR used 60 Vbeta and 13 Jbeta primers. Original analysis: Approximately 11 million shared chains were among approximately 80 million unique TCR beta chains counted in a later analysis. Clones were read by immunoSEQ multiplex PCR, and TCRdb kept only the in-frame ones, dropping some. V, J and clone size reflect that table, while D and trimming were determined from the DNA. There are about 190,000 clones in the sample; approximately 78% occur only once, and less than 0.85% lies in the top ten.

V gene TRBV19 combines with J gene TRBJ2-2; 7 nucleotides align to TRBD1. Input material: PBMCs. The source is a woman between 18 and 29 years old in good health and CMV-seronegative. Written as DNA, the CDR3 is TGTGCCAGTAGTGTAGGGGGCGGACGGAACACCGGGGAGCTGTTTTTT. It translates to CASSVGGGRNTGELFF.